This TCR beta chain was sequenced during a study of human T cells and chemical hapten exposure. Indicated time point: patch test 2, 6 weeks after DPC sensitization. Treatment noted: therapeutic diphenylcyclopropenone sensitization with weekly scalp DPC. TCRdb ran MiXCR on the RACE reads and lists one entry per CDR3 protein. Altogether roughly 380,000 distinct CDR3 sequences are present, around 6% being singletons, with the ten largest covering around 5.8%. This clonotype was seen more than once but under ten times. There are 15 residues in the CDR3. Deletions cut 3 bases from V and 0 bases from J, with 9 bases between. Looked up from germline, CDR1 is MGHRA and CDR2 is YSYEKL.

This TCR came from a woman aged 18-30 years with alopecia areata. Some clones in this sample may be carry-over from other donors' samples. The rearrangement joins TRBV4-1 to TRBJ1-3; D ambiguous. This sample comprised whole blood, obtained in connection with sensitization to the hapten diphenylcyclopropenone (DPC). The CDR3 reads CASSQDGRSGNTIYF. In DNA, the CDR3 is TGCGCCAGCAGCCAGGACGGCCGCTCTGGAAACACCATATATTTT.